The 7 T cell receptor beta chains listed next were all sequenced from one sample in a study of cytomegalovirus exposure and HLA in healthy donors. The PCR employed 60 Vbeta primers together with 13 Jbeta primers. The data were produced by immunoSEQ multiplex PCR, yet TCRdb's version contains in-frame clones alone and is incomplete. Of approximately 140,000 clones in the sample, around 79% are singletons; the top ten hold roughly 3.6%. Sequencing input: PBMCs. The receptors were sampled from a human donor in good health.

Comment on this clone: Other DNA sequences in this specimen translate into the identical CDR3. The chain carries TRBV19 and TRBJ2-7; D possibly corresponds to TRBD1 (6 bases). Germline V gives CDR1 LNHDA, CDR2 SQIVND (reference sequence). CDR3 length: 13 residues. V shed 6 bases and J shed 4 bases, with 13 bases lying between them. DNA for the CDR3: TGTGCCAGTAGCCCCAGGGGATCGTACGAGCAGTACTTC. It encodes CASSPRGSYEQYF.

The chain uses TRBV19 and TRBJ1-5, with D uncertain. Germline V CDR1 and CDR2: LNHDA, SQIVND (reference sequence). The V end was cut by 7 bases, the J end by 9 bases, with 19 bases between. The CDR3 runs to 14 residues. In nucleotides, the CDR3 is TGTGCCAGTAACAAAATGGAGCGCACCGGGCCCCAGCATTTT. This codes for CASNKMERTGPQHF.

The chain is built from TRBV28 and TRBJ1-5; D not certain. From germline, CDR1 is MDHEN and CDR2 SYDVKM. The CDR3 extends over 14 amino acids. Trimming left V 8 bases short and J 7 bases short, with 18 bases between. The CDR3 sequence: CASHSLPTSQPQHF. DNA for the CDR3: TGTGCCAGCCACTCCCTCCCTACGTCCCAGCCCCAGCATTTT.

This chain joins TRBV4-2 and TRBJ1-1; D is uncertain. Germline-derived CDR1 and CDR2 are LGHNA and YNFKEQ. The CDR3 is made up of 15 amino acids. V was trimmed by 1 base and J by 7 bases, leaving 16 bases between them. CDR3 protein: CASSQAQVEVFEAFF. The CDR3 DNA reads as TGTGCCAGCAGCCAAGCTCAGGTCGAAGTGTTTGAAGCTTTCTTT.

The V call is TRBV5-1, the J call TRBJ1-4, with TRBD1 identical over 10 bases. Looked up from germline, CDR1 is SGHRS and CDR2 is YFSETQ. Trimming at V came to 4 bases and at J to 8 bases, leaving 11 bases not matched to a gene. This CDR3 has 16 amino acids. The CDR3 sequence is CASSPALTGGLEKLFF. CDR3 DNA sequence: TGCGCCAGCAGCCCCGCACTGACAGGGGGCTTGGAAAAACTGTTTTTT.

The V and J genes are TRBV19 and TRBJ2-1, with D perhaps matching TRBD2 (5 bases). Looked up from germline, CDR1 is LNHDA and CDR2 is SQIVND (reference sequence). CDR3 length: 14 residues. V was shortened by 7 bases and J by 6 bases, with 16 bases between the two germline ends. CDR3 sequence reads: CASNWNGVGNEQFF. The CDR3 DNA follows: TGTGCCAGTAATTGGAACGGGGTGGGCAATGAGCAGTTCTTC. Filled out from reference TRBV19 and TRBJ2-1, the complete variable domain reads DGGITQSPKYLFRKEGQNVTLSCEQNLNHDAMYWYRQDPGQGLRLIYYSQIVNDFQKGDIAEGYSVSREKKESFPLTVTSAQKNPTAFYLCASNWNGVGNEQFFGPGTRLTVL.

V gene TRBV27 combines with J gene TRBJ2-7; TRBD1 might be the D (7 bases). V lost 3 bases to trimming and J lost 4 bases, with 13 bases between them. Germline V gives CDR1 MNHEY, CDR2 SMNVEV (reference sequence). The CDR3 loop spans 14 amino acids. CDR3 in DNA: TGTGCCAGCAGTTTGGAGGGGGCTGAATACGAGCAGTACTTC. It translates to CASSLEGAEYEQYF.